This TCR beta chain comes out of a study of blood T cell repertoires in COVID-19. Study in general: The United States, Italy and Spain provided the acute and convalescent COVID-19 samples. Sources were T cells, B-cell-depleted T cells, or PBMCs; the material itself was cDNA or gDNA.

In the authors' methods: Estimated nucleated cell counts came from reference gene primer amplification. Profiled with immunoSEQ multiplex PCR; TCRdb holds only in-frame clones, not every one. That table supplies the V and J calls and clone size; D and trimming were determined from the DNA. The sample lists about 150,000 clones; about 86% were seen once. Germline values: CDR1 SGDLS, CDR2 YYNGEE. The length of the CDR3 is 15 residues. The germline V and J ends were trimmed by 2 bases and 0 bases, with 8 bases remaining between them. This receptor was taken from a man between 45 and 60 years old with active or convalescent COVID-19. The chain joins TRBV9 to TRBJ1-4; weak D call: TRBD1 (5 bases). Sequencing input: peripheral blood. The CDR3 sequence is CASSVGQSTNEKLFF. The CDR3, as DNA: TGTGCCAGCAGCGTCGGACAATCAACTAATGAAAAACTGTTTTTT. Full variable domain (outside the CDR3, taken from reference TRBV9 and TRBJ1-4): DSGVTQTPKHLITATGQRVTLRCSPRSGDLSVYWYQQSLDQGLQFLIQYYNGEERAKGNILERFSAQQFPDLHSELNLSSLELGDSALYFCASSVGQSTNEKLFFGSGTQLSVL.